What follows are 5 T cell receptor beta chains derived from one specimen sequenced in a study of T cells in Graves' hyperthyroidism and ophthalmopathy. RNA transcripts gave rise to amplified TCR beta CDR3 regions. During a first-round RT-PCR of the TCR CDR3, the HTBI primer set was used. Via MiXCR, TCRdb re-called the multiplex PCR reads, giving one row per CDR3 protein. This table holds 350,000 to 400,000 distinct CDR3 sequences, 15% found once. Sequencing input: blood. These TCRs come from a woman aged 25 to 39 with Graves' hyperthyroidism.

The V call is TRBV4-1, the J call TRBJ2-1; D unclear. V was pared by 3 bases and J by 0 bases, with 12 bases between. CDR1 and CDR2 from the germline V gene are MGHRA and YSYEKL. The CDR3 covers 16 residues. CDR3 in amino acids: CASSQAFGDSYNEQFF. Written as DNA, the CDR3 is TGCGCCAGCAGCCAGGCCTTCGGCGACTCCTACAATGAGCAGTTCTTC.

This clonotype appeared a few times. The gene calls are TRBV20-1 and TRBJ2-7; possible D gene TRBD2, 6 bases. Germline V gives CDR1 DFQATT, CDR2 SNEGSKA (reference sequence). Trimming took off 7 bases at V and 1 base at J, with 11 bases between the two ends. The CDR3 totals 12 residues. CDR3 amino acids: CSVAESSYEQYF. The CDR3 nucleotides read TGCAGTGTAGCGGAAAGTTCCTACGAGCAGTACTTC.

The J gene is TRBJ2-1, the V gene TRBV3-1; D gene unclear. V dropped 6 bases and J dropped 0 bases, with 9 bases sitting between them. This CDR3 spans 14 amino acids. The germline gives CDR1 LGHDT, CDR2 YNNKEL (reference sequence). This chain's CDR3 is CASSWASSYNEQFF. The CDR3 region has the DNA TGTGCCAGCAGTTGGGCTTCCTCCTACAATGAGCAGTTCTTC.

Here the CDR3 reads CSATTSGKRHSYNEQFF. For the CDR3, the DNA is TGCAGTGCTACCACTAGCGGAAAACGACATTCCTACAATGAGCAGTTCTTC. The chain carries TRBV20-1 and TRBJ2-1; 8 bases map to TRBD2. In germline, CDR1 is DFQATT, CDR2 SNEGSKA (reference sequence). Trimming cost V 4 bases and J 1 base; bases outside gene matches: 12. The CDR3 contains 17 residues.

This clonotype was seen ten or more times. The gene calls are TRBV29-1 and TRBJ2-7; either TRBD1 or TRBD2 may supply D (5 bases each). V lost 5 bases and J lost 3, with 14 bases in between. The germline V gene encodes CDR1 SQVTM and CDR2 ANQGSEA. The length of the CDR3 is 13 residues. The CDR3 DNA follows: TGCAGCGTTTCGAGGGGAGAGGACTACGAGCAGTACTTC. Its translation is CSVSRGEDYEQYF.